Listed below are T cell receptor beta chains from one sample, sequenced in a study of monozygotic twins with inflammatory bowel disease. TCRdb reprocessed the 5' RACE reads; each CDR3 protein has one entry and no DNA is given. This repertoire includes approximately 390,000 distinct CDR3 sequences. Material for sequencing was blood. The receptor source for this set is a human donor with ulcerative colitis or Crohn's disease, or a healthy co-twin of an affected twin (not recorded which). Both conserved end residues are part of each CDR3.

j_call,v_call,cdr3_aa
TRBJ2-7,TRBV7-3,CASSLTGGYPHEQYF
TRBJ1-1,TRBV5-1,CASSSQGGEGTEAFF
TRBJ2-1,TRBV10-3,CAISVPRGSYNEQFF
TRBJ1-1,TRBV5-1,CASSGTGTLHTEAFF
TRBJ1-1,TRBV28,CASSLYSVGATEAFF
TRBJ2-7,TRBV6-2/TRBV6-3,CASIGTYSYEQYF
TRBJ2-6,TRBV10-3,CAIKGQMGNVLTF
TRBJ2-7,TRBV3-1,CASSQDPLAGAYEQYF
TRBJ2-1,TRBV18,CASSLAGVPSSYNEQFF
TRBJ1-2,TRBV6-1,CASTGQGYGYTF
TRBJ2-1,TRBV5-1,CASSLGREYNEQFF
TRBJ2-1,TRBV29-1,CSVDRGARVAGEQFF
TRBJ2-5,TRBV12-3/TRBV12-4,CASSPTGGQETQYF
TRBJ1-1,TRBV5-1,CASSLDKNTEAFF
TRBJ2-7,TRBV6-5,CASSYGRGDSYEQYF
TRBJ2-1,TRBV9,CASSVGSGNNNEQFF
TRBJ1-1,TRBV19,CASSIGGPEAFF
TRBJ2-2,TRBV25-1,CASSVRVGRGTNTGELFF
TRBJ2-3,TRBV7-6,CASSFYPPSGIKTDTQYF
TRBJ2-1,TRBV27,CASRRPGLAQNEQLF
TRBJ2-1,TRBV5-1,CASSLAGTFSYNEQFF
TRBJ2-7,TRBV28,CASSPPGAALQQYF
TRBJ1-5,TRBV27,CASTLEGADQPQHF
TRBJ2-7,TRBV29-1,CSVVNPTGTGYEQYF
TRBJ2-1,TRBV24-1,CATSGQRSYNEQFF
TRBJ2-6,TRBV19,CASSSPGVSGANVLTF
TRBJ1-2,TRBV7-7,CASSPIQGGSDSGYTF
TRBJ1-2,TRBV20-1,CSARPTPRGYTF
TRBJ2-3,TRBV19,CASSIGTGDTDTQYF
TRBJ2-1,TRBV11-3,CASSPPAGSAYNEQFF
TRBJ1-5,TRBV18,CASSSGTNNQPQHF
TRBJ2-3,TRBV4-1,CASSQETPDTQYF
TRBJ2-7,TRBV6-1,CASSGTSGSFYEQYF
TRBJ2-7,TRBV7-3,CASSGHYQRDYSYEQYF
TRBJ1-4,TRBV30,CAWRYTVTNEKLFF
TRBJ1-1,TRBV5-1,CASREQGGNGAEAFF
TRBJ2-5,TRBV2,CASSDPRAVETQYF
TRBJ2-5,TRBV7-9,CASSLLRNRQETQYF
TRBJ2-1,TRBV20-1,CSAWSPFKAHNEQFF
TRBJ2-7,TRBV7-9,CASSSTAGSYEQYF
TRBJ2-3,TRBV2,CASSPGTGATDTQYF
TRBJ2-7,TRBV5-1,CASSGNPSYEQYF
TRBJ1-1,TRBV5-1,CASSSGQGRTEAFF
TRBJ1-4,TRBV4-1,CASSQSSSHSPNEKLFF
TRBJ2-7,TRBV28,CASSPFEEQYF
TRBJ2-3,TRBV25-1,CASSESRQLTDTQYF
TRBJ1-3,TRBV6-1,CASRPDTVSGNTIYF
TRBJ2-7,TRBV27,CASSSPWTGEQYF
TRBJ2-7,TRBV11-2,CASSSGTGEQYF